The text below deals with one T cell receptor (beta chain). It lacks a known antigen. One base away there is no much larger clone; base qualities are not given. This sample stems from a study of response to subunit inactivated influenza vaccine (dated by TCRdb to the late 2010s). About the investigation overall: Deep quantitative profiling of the T cell receptor repertoire was used in the study to follow responses to a trivalent subunit inactivated influenza vaccine. What the work shows at the level of the full study, not this receptor alone: The authors proposed that each seasonal influenza vaccination may bring in only a limited number of new T cells.

There are 12 amino acids in the CDR3, from cysteine to phenylalanine inclusive. The sequence is cut down to CDR3 DNA, 36 bases in frame from base 1. Sequences MDHEN (CDR1) and SYDVKM (CDR2) are obtained from the germline V gene. The junction carries 10 bases between V and J, which are trimmed by 10 bases and 4 bases respectively. The method behind the library was RT-PCR. Data came from an Illumina HiSeq 2500. Clones were called with MiXCR by TCRdb after fastp trimmed the public reads at Q25, and only in-frame beta chains were retained. Each record represents a unique CDR3 protein, reported with the most common genes and DNA among its rows. This sample holds roughly 700,000 distinct CDR3 sequences; around 14% were observed only once. The ten most abundant clones make up less than 9% of the sample.

This chain joins TRBV28 to TRBJ2-2; a tentative D call is TRBD1 (6 bases match). Sequenced here: PBMCs from blood, sampled approximately 15 days before vaccination. The clonotype comes from a man in his fifties or sixties who received an inactivated influenza vaccine. Donor details come from another sample of the same person, matched by shared clones. The CDR3 amino acid sequence is: CATHRATGELFF. DNA sequence: TGTGCCACCCACAGGGCCACCGGGGAGCTGTTTTTT.